The present entry profiles one TCR beta chain with its context. These data are taken from a study of T cell repertoires in ileal Crohn's disease. Profiled with immunoSEQ multiplex PCR; TCRdb holds only in-frame clones, not every one. The sample has approximately 5,700 clones; almost 85% are singletons. CDR3 length: 13 residues. Trimming removed 2 bases from V and 6 bases from J; junction bases left unmatched: 4. CDR1 is SGHRS, CDR2 YFSETQ, per germline. The chain employs TRBV5-1 and TRBJ2-7; 8 bases match TRBD1. Sequencing used ileal tissue. This receptor was identified in an adult with Crohn's disease. CDR3 region: CASSFQGAGEQYF. For the CDR3, the DNA is TGCGCCAGCAGCTTTCAGGGGGCGGGCGAGCAGTACTTC.